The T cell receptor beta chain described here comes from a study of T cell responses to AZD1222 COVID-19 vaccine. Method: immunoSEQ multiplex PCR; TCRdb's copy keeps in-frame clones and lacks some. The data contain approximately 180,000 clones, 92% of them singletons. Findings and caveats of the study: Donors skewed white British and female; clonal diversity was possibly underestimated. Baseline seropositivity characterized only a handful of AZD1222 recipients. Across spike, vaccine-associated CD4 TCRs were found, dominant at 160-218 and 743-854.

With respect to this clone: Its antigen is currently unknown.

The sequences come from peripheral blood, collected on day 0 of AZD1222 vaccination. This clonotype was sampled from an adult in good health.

Here the CDR3 reads CASRAGLHEQYF. The CDR3 DNA follows: TGTGCCAGCAGGGCAGGGCTGCACGAGCAGTACTTC. J is TRBJ2-7 and V is TRBV6-5; maybe TRBD1 (5 bases). The CDR3 length is 12 residues. With 6 bases removed from V and 5 bases from J, the gap between germline ends came to 11 bases. Germline V CDR1 and CDR2: MNHEY, SVGAGI.